A selection of T cell receptor beta chains follows, all from one sample in a study of molecular identifiers for immune sequencing clone quantification. A single record per CDR3 protein comes from TCRdb applying MiXCR to the PCR reads. The sample includes roughly 100,000 distinct CDR3 sequences, around 37% of them seen just once. Material: naive CD8+ T cells from blood, with Jurkat cell RNA spiked in. The receptor source for this set is a human donor in good health. Some libraries in this study had Jurkat cell RNA spiked in. Both conserved end residues are part of each CDR3. D genes are given only for firm matches. Size is omitted from some rows. Given values are once, few, many or a class for expanded clones.

j_call v_call clone_size d_call cdr3_nt cdr3_aa
TRBJ1-2 TRBV6-2/TRBV6-3 NA TRBD1 TGTGCCAGCAACGACAGGGAGACGGCAAAGAACTATGGCTACACCTTC CASNDRETAKNYGYTF
TRBJ1-5 TRBV7-9 NA NA TGTGCCAGCAGCCAGACGGACACCAATCAGCCCCAGCATTTT CASSQTDTNQPQHF
TRBJ1-4 TRBV7-9 many NA TGTGCCAGCAGCCCGCGGGACATTAATGAAAAACTGTTTTTT CASSPRDINEKLFF
TRBJ2-1 TRBV28 many NA TGTGCCAGCAGTTTAGATGGGGGTCCTAAGGAGCAGTTCTTC CASSLDGGPKEQFF
TRBJ2-4 TRBV7-9 few NA TGTGCCAGCAGCTTAGCACCGGGGCAGGCCAAAAACATTCAGTACTTC CASSLAPGQAKNIQYF
TRBJ1-1 TRBV19 NA NA TGTGCCAGTAGTACAGTCTACGGGGGGAATACTGAAGCTTTCTTT CASSTVYGGNTEAFF
TRBJ2-7 TRBV10-2 few TRBD2 TGCGCCAGCATGGGTGTAGCGGGGGACTACGAGCAGTACTTC CASMGVAGDYEQYF
TRBJ2-2 TRBV29-1 many NA TGCAGCGTTGAAGGACACACCGGGGAGCTGTTTTTT CSVEGHTGELFF
TRBJ1-1 TRBV3-1 few NA TGTGCCAGCAGCCACGGATCTGAAGCTTTCTTT CASSHGSEAFF
TRBJ2-7 TRBV7-6 NA NA TGTGCCAGCAGCCAGAGTATTGGGGGGACCAGCTCCTACGAGCAGTACTTC CASSQSIGGTSSYEQYF
TRBJ1-5 TRBV27 NA NA TGTGCCAGCACCCCCTCCGGCGGAGGCAATCAGCCCCAGCATTTT CASTPSGGGNQPQHF
TRBJ2-7 TRBV4-1 NA NA TGCGCCAGCAGCCAAGAACCCAGGACCCATACCGAGCAGTACTTC CASSQEPRTHTEQYF